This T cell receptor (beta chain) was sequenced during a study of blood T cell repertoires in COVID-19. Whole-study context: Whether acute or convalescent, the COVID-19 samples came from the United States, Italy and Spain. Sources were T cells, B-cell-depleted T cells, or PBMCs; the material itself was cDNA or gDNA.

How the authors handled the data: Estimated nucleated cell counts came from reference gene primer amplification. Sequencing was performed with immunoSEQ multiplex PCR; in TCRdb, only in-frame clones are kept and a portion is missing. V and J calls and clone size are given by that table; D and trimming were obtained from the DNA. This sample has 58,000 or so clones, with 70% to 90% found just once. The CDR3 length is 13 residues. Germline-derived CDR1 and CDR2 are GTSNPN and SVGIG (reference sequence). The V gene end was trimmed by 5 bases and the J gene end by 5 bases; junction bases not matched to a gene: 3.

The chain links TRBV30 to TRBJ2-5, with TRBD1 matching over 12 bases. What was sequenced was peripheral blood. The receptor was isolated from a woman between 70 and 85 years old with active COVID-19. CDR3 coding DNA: TGTGCCTGGGGGACAGGGGGCTGGGAGACCCAGTACTTC. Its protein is CAWGTGGWETQYF. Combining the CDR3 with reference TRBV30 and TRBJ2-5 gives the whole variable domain SQTIHQWPATLVQPVGSPLSLECTVEGTSNPNLYWYRQAAGRGLQLLFYSVGIGQISSEVPQNLSASRPQDRQFILSSKKLLLSDSGFYLCAWGTGGWETQYFGPGTRLLVL.